This is a list of T cell receptor beta chains from one sample in a study of beta chain features in type 1 diabetes. Produced via immunoSEQ multiplex PCR; TCRdb's table is partial and in-frame only. The sample records roughly 340,000 clones, about 12% being singletons. Material: naive CD4+ T cells from blood. These receptor sequences come from a young woman with type 1 diabetes. Both conserved end residues are part of each CDR3. D genes are given only for firm matches. Clone size is stated in some rows and not others, as once, few, many or a class when expanded.

>TRBD2|-|TRBJ2-5|TRBV7-2
CASSRRSGSRETQYF
TGTGCCAGCAGCCGGCGCAGCGGGAGTAGGGAGACCCAGTACTTC
>-|-|TRBJ2-1|TRBV14
CASSRGVEQFF
TGTGCCAGCAGCCGCGGTGTTGAGCAGTTCTTC
>-|-|TRBJ2-7|TRBV6-6
CASTSYDEQYF
TGTGCCAGCACCTCCTACGACGAGCAGTACTTC
>TRBD2|-|TRBJ2-5|TRBV5-1
CASSPLGTSSETQYF
TGCGCCAGCAGCCCTCTCGGGACTAGCTCGGAGACCCAGTACTTC
>TRBD1|few|TRBJ1-4|TRBV7-2
CASSPRTGKEKLFF
TGTGCCAGCAGCCCCCGGACAGGGAAAGAAAAACTGTTTTTT
>-|-|TRBJ2-1|TRBV5-1
CASSPGSNTGNEQFF
TGCGCCAGCAGCCCCGGGTCTAACACGGGCAATGAGCAGTTCTTC
>TRBD1|-|TRBJ2-1|TRBV7-2
CASSLAKRQGDEQFF
TGTGCCAGCAGCTTAGCAAAGAGACAGGGCGATGAGCAGTTCTTC
>-|few|TRBJ2-3|TRBV28
CASSLEVGEKQYF
TGTGCCAGCAGTTTGGAAGTTGGGGAGAAACAGTATTTT
>-|-|TRBJ2-2|TRBV7-2
CASSLGGEELFF
TGTGCCAGCAGCTTAGGGGGGGAGGAGCTGTTTTTT
>-|few|TRBJ1-1|TRBV14
CASSQVPGARAFF
TGTGCCAGCAGCCAAGTCCCTGGCGCGCGGGCTTTCTTT
>TRBD2|-|TRBJ2-7|TRBV5-1
CASSLSGGSGEQYF
TGCGCCAGCAGCTTGTCGGGGGGTTCCGGCGAGCAGTACTTC
>-|-|TRBJ2-7|TRBV27
CASSWAGNNRAYEQYF
TGTGCCAGCAGTTGGGCAGGGAACAACCGGGCCTACGAGCAGTACTTC
>TRBD1|-|TRBJ2-5|TRBV5-1
CASRPGTGQETQYF
TGCGCCAGCAGGCCCGGGACAGGTCAAGAGACCCAGTACTTC
>TRBD2|-|TRBJ2-7|TRBV25-1
CASRPSGSYEQYF
TGTGCCAGCAGGCCTAGCGGGTCGTACGAGCAGTACTTC
>-|few|TRBJ2-1|TRBV5-4
CASSLGSSQGRNEQFF
TGTGCCAGCAGCTTGGGGTCATCGCAGGGCAGGAATGAGCAGTTCTTC
>-|-|TRBJ2-4|TRBV19
CASSIDPPARLKNIQYF
TGTGCCAGTAGTATAGACCCGCCTGCGAGGCTTAAAAACATTCAGTACTTC
>-|few|TRBJ2-1|TRBV4-1
CASSPRVGDEQFF
TGCGCCAGCAGCCCCCGCGTGGGAGATGAGCAGTTCTTC
>TRBD1|few|TRBJ2-1|TRBV28
CASSSGGRPYNEQFF
TGTGCCAGCAGTTCAGGGGGCAGGCCCTACAATGAGCAGTTCTTC
>-|-|TRBJ2-2|TRBV15
CATSRDPGVTGELFF
TGTGCCACCAGCAGAGATCCAGGGGTCACCGGGGAGCTGTTTTTT
>-|-|TRBJ1-4|TRBV2
CASSKKMTGLREKLFF
TGTGCCAGCAGTAAAAAGATGACAGGTCTACGGGAAAAACTGTTTTTT
>TRBD1|-|TRBJ1-1|TRBV6-4
CASSDTGTGMNTEAFF
TGTGCCAGCAGTGACACCGGGACAGGCATGAACACTGAAGCTTTCTTT
>TRBD2|-|TRBJ2-5|TRBV15
CATSRPLAGKETQYF
TGTGCCACCAGCAGACCGCTAGCGGGGAAAGAGACCCAGTACTTC
>-|-|TRBJ2-1|TRBV5-1
CASSLEGSGGNEQFF
TGCGCCAGCAGCTTGGAAGGCTCCGGGGGCAATGAGCAGTTCTTC
>-|few|TRBJ2-4|TRBV5-1
CASSSDSNIQYF
TGCGCCAGCAGCTCCGACAGCAACATTCAGTACTTC
>-|-|TRBJ2-7|TRBV10-3
CAISLDSYEQYF
TGTGCCATCAGTTTGGACAGCTACGAGCAGTACTTC
>-|-|TRBJ1-5|TRBV10-3
CATDSGVQPQHF
TGTGCCACCGATTCAGGGGTACAGCCCCAGCATTTT
>TRBD2|few|TRBJ2-6|TRBV18
CASSPLAGDGANVLTF
TGTGCCAGCTCACCACTAGCGGGAGATGGGGCCAACGTCCTGACTTTC
>-|-|TRBJ2-5|TRBV2
CASSPKETQYF
TGTGCCAGCAGTCCCAAAGAGACCCAGTACTTC
>-|few|TRBJ2-1|TRBV12-5
CASGLWDVGGHNEQFF
TGTGCTAGTGGTTTGTGGGACGTAGGGGGACACAATGAGCAGTTCTTC
>-|-|TRBJ1-4|TRBV5-4
CASSMSTGLGEKLFF
TGTGCCAGCAGCATGTCTACAGGGTTAGGGGAAAAACTGTTTTTT
>TRBD1|few|TRBJ1-4|TRBV27
CASSGQEEKLFF
TGTGCCAGCAGTGGACAGGAGGAAAAACTGTTTTTT
>-|few|TRBJ2-7|TRBV5-1
CASSLVATEQYF
TGCGCCAGCAGCTTGGTAGCGACCGAGCAGTACTTC
>-|-|TRBJ2-7|TRBV30
CAWSVPRAGSAAAATEQYF
TGTGCCTGGAGTGTACCCCGGGCAGGGTCGGCGGCCGCGGCGACCGAGCAGTACTTC
>-|few|TRBJ2-1|TRBV6-5
CASSYSERDEQFF
TGTGCCAGCAGTTACTCGGAGCGGGATGAGCAGTTCTTC
>TRBD1|-|TRBJ1-2|TRBV2
CASSEMTGAGGYTF
TGTGCCAGCAGTGAAATGACAGGGGCCGGTGGCTACACCTTC
>-|-|TRBJ2-1|TRBV5-1
CASSLARLADEQFF
TGCGCCAGCAGCTTGGCTCGGCTAGCCGATGAGCAGTTCTTC